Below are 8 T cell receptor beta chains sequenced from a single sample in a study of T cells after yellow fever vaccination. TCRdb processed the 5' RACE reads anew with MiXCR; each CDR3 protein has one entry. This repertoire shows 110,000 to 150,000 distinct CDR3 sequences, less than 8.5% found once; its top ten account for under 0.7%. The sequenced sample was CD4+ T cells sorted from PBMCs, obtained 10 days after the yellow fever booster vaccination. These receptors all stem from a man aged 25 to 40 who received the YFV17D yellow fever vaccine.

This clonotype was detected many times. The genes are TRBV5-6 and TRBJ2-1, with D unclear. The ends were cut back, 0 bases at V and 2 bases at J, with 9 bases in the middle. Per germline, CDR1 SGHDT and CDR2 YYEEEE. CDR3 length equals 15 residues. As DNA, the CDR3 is TGTGCCAGCAGCTTGGCCGGAAGTGCCTACAATGAGCAGTTCTTC. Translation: CASSLAGSAYNEQFF. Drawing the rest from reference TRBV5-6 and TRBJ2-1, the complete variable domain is DAGVTQSPTHLIKTRGQQVTLRCSPKSGHDTVSWYQQALGQGPQFIFQYYEEEERQRGNFPDRFSGHQFPNYSSELNVNALLLGDSALYLCASSLAGSAYNEQFFGPGTRLTVL.

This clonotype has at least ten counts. CDR3 DNA sequence: TGCGCCAGCAGCTTGACAGGGGAGACCCTAGAGACCCAGTACTTC. This encodes CASSLTGETLETQYF. The chain combines TRBV5-1 with TRBJ2-5; 7 positions match TRBD1. CDR3 size: 15 residues. V was clipped by 1 base and J by 4 bases; unmatched bases: 7. Germline V gene data show CDR1 as SGHRS and CDR2 as YFSETQ.

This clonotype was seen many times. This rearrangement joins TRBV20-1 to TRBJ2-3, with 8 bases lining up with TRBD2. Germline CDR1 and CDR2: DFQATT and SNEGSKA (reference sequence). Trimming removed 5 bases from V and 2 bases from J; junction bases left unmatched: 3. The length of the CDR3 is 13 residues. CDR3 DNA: TGCAGTGCTGTACTAGCGGTCACAGATACGCAGTATTTT. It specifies CSAVLAVTDTQYF.

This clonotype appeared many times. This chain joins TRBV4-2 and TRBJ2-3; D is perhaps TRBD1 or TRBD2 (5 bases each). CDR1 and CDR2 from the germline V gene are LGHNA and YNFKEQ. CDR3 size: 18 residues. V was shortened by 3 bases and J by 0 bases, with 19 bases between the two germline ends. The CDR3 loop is CASSQLTLGASSTDTQYF. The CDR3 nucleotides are TGTGCCAGCAGCCAGTTGACTCTCGGGGCATCTAGCACAGATACGCAGTATTTT.

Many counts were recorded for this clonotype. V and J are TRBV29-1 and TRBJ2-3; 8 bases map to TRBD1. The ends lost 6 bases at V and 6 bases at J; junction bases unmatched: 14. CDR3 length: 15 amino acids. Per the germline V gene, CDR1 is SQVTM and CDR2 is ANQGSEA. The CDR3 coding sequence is TGCAGCGTAAAGCAGGGGGCTAGCCTCGTGGATACGCAGTATTTT. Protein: CSVKQGASLVDTQYF.

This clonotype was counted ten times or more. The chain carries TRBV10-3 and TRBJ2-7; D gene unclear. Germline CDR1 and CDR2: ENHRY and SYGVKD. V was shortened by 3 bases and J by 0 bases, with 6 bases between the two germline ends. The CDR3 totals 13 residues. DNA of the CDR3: TGTGCCATCAGTGATGGGTCCTCCTACGAGCAGTACTTC. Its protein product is CAISDGSSYEQYF.

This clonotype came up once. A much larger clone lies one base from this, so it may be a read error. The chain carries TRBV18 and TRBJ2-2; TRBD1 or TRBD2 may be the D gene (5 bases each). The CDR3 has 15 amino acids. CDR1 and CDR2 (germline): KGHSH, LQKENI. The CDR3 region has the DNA TGTGCCAGCTCACCGCTCAGGGCGGAAACCGGGGAGCTGCTTTTT. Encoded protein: CASSPLRAETGELLF.

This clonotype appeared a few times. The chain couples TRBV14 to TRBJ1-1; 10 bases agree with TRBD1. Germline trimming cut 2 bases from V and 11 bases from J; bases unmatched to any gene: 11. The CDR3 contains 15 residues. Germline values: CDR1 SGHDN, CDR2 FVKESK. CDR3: CASSQLGQGLGSAFF. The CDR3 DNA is TGTGCCAGCAGCCAACTGGGACAGGGGCTGGGATCGGCTTTCTTT.